The 2 T cell receptor beta chains below all came from one sample that was sequenced in a study of T cell responses to AZD1222 COVID-19 vaccine. TCRdb's table, derived via immunoSEQ multiplex PCR, lists solely in-frame clones and lacks some. The data contain fewer than 90,000 clones, 85% to 95% of them seen just once; the ten biggest clones take up 9.5% to 13%. The source was peripheral blood, collected 28 days after the second AZD1222 dose. All receptors come from an adult who received the AZD1222 COVID-19 vaccine.

The chain recombines TRBV7-6 with TRBJ1-1, with a tentative D call TRBD1 (5 bases). This CDR3 is 16 amino acids long. Germline loops: CDR1 SGHVS, CDR2 FNYEAQ. The V and J ends lost 5 bases and 5 bases respectively, with 21 bases between them. DNA of the CDR3: TGTGCCAGCAGCCCCCACTCGGGGGGTTCTGGGACTGAAGCTTTCTTT. It translates to CASSPHSGGSGTEAFF.

This CDR3 reads CASSGGAGNQPQHF. CDR3 sequence (DNA): TGTGCCAGCAGCGGCGGGGCTGGCAATCAGCCCCAGCATTTT. The chain links TRBV9 to TRBJ1-5, with D maybe TRBD1 (5 bases). Germline loops: CDR1 SGDLS, CDR2 YYNGEE. V was trimmed by 3 bases and J by 2 bases, leaving 9 bases between them. The CDR3 extends over 14 amino acids.